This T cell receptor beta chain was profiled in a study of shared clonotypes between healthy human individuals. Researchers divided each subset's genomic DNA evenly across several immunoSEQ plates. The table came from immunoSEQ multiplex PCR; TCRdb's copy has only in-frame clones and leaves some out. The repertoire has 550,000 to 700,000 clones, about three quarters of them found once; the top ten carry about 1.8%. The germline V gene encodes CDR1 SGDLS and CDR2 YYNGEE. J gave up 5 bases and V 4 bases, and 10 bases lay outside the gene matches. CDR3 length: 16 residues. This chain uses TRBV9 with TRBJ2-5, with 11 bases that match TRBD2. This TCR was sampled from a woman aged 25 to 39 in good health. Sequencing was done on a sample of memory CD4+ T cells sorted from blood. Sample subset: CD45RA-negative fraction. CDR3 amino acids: CASSSRLAGPWETQYF. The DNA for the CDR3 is TGTGCCAGCAGCTCTAGACTAGCGGGGCCTTGGGAGACCCAGTACTTC.